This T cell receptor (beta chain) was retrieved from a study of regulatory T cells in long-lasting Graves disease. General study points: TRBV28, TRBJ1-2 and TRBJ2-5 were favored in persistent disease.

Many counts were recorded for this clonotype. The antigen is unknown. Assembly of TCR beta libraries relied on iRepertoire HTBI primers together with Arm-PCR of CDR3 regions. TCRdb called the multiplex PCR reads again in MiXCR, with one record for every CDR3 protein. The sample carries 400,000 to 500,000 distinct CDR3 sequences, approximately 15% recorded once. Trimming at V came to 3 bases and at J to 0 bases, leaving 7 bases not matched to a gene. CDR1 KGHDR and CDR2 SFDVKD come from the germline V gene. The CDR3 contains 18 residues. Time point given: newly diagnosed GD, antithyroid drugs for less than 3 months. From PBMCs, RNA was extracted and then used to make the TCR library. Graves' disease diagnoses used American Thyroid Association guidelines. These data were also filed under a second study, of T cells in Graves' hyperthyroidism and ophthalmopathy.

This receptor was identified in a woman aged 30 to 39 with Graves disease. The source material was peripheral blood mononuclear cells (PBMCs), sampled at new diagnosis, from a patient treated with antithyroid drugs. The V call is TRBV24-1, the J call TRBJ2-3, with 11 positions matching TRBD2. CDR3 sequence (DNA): TGTGCCACCAGTGATCTTTCGGGGACTAGCGGTAGCACAGATACGCAGTATTTT. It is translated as CATSDLSGTSGSTDTQYF.